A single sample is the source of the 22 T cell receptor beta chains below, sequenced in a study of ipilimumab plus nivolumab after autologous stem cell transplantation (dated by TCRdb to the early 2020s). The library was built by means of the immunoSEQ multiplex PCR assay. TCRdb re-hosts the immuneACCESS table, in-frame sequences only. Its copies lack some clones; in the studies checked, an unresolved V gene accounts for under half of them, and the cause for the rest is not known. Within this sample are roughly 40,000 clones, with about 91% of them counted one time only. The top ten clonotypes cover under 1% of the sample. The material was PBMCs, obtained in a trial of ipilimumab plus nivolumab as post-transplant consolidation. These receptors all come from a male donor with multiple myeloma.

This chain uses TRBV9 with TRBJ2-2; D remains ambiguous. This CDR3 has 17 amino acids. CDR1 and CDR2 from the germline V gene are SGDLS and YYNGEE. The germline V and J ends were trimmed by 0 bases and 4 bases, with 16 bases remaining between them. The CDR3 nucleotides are TGTGCCAGCAGCGTAGGGGGAAGGGCGCCGGGCACCGGGGAGCTGTTTTTT. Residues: CASSVGGRAPGTGELFF. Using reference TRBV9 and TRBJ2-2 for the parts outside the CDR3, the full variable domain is DSGVTQTPKHLITATGQRVTLRCSPRSGDLSVYWYQQSLDQGLQFLIQYYNGEERAKGNILERFSAQQFPDLHSELNLSSLELGDSALYFCASSVGGRAPGTGELFFGEGSRLTVL.

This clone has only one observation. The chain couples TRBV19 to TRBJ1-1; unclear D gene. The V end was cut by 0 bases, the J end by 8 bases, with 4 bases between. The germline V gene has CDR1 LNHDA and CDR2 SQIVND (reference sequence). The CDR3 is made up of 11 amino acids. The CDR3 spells CASSIEQEAFF. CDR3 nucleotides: TGTGCCAGTAGTATAGAACAGGAAGCTTTCTTT.

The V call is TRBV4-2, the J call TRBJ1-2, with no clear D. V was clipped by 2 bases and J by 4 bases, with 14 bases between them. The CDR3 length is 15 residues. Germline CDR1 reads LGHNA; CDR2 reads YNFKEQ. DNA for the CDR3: TGTGCCAGCAGCCAAACACCTCAATTGGCCTATGGCTACACCTTC. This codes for CASSQTPQLAYGYTF.

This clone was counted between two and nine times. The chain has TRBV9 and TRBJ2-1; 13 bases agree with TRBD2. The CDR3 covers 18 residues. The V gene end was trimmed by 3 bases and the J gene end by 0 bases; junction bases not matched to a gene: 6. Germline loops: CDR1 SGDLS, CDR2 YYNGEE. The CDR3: CASSAGLAGVLSYNEQFF. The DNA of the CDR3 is TGTGCCAGCAGCGCCGGACTAGCGGGGGTTCTCTCCTACAATGAGCAGTTCTTC.

The CDR3 loop reads CASSIGQDHYGYTF. CDR3 DNA sequence: TGTGCCAGCTCCATAGGACAGGATCACTATGGCTACACCTTC. The chain couples TRBV2 to TRBJ1-2, with 7 bases fitting TRBD1. Per the germline V gene, CDR1 is SNHLY and CDR2 is FYNNEI. The CDR3 totals 14 residues. V shed 8 bases and J 3 bases; nucleotides not matched to a gene: 9. Full variable domain (remainder filled in from reference TRBV2 and TRBJ1-2): EPEVTQTPSHQVTQMGQEVILRCVPISNHLYFYWYRQILGQKVEFLVSFYNNEISEKSEIFDDQFSVERPDGSNFTLKIRSTKLEDSAMYFCASSIGQDHYGYTFGSGTRLTVV.

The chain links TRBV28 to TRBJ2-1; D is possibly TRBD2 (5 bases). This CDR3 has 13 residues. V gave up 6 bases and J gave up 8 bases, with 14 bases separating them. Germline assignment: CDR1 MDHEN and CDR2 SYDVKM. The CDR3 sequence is CASRSTSPHEQFF. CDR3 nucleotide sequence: TGTGCCAGCAGGTCTACTAGTCCCCATGAGCAGTTCTTC. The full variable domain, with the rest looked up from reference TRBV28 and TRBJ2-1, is DVKVTQSSRYLVKRTGEKVFLECVQDMDHENMFWYRQDPGLGLRLIYFSYDVKMKEKGDIPEGYSVSREKKERFSLILESASTNQTSMYLCASRSTSPHEQFFGPGTRLTVL.

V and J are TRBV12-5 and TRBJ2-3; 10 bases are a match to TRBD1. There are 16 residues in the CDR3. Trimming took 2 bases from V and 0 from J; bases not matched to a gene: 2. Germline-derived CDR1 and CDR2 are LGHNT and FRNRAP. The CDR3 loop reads CASGLKGQGSTDTQYF. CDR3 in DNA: TGTGCTAGTGGTTTGAAGGGACAGGGGAGCACAGATACGCAGTATTTT.

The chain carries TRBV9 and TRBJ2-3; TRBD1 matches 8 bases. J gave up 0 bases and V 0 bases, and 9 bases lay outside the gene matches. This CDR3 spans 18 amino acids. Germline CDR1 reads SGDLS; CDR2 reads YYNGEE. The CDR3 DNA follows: TGTGCCAGCAGCGTAGCTATGGGACAGGCTTCTAGCACAGATACGCAGTATTTT. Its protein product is CASSVAMGQASSTDTQYF.

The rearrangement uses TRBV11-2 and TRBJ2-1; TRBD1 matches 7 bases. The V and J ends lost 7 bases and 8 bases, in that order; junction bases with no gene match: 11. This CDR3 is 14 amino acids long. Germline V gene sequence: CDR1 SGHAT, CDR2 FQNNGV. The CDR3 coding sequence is TGTGCCAGCAACCTAGTACAGGGGATCGATGAGCAGTTCTTC. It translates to CASNLVQGIDEQFF.

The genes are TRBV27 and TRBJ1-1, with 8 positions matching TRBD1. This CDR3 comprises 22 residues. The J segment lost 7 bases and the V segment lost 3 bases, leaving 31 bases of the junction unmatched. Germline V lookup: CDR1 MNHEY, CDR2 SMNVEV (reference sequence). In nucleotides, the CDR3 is TGTGCCAGCAGTTTTTCAGGCGGTAGCCGCATACTTCCCACCGGGACAGGCTATGAAGCTTTCTTT. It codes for CASSFSGGSRILPTGTGYEAFF.

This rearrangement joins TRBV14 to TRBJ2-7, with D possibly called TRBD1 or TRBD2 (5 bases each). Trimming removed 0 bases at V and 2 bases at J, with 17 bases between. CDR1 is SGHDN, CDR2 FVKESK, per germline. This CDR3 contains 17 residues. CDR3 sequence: CASSQDYDSWGAYEQYF. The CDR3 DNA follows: TGTGCCAGCAGCCAAGACTACGACAGTTGGGGAGCCTACGAGCAGTACTTC.

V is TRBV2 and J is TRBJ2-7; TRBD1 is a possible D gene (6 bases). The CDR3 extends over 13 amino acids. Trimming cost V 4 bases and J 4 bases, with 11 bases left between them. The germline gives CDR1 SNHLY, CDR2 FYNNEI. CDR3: CASSVGGLYEQYF. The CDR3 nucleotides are TGTGCCAGCAGTGTAGGGGGTTTATACGAGCAGTACTTC.

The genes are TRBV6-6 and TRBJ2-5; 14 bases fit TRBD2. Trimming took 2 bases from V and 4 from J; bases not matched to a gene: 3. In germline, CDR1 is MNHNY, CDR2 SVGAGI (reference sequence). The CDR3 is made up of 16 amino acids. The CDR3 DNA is TGTGCCAGCAGTTACCTGGGGACTAGCGGGAGAGAGACCCAGTACTTC. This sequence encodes CASSYLGTSGRETQYF.

The CDR3 loop reads CASSPVVGSGGGKSYEQYF. The CDR3 DNA reads as TGTGCCAGCAGCCCGGTAGTCGGTAGCGGGGGGGGGAAATCCTACGAGCAGTACTTC. This chain uses TRBV5-4 with TRBJ2-7, with TRBD2 identical over 11 bases. The V gene end was trimmed by 4 bases and the J gene end by 1 base; junction bases not matched to a gene: 16. The CDR3 runs 19 residues. Germline V gene data show CDR1 as SGHNT and CDR2 as YYREEE (reference sequence).

The CDR3: CASSPRLGEDTQYF. The CDR3 nucleotides are TGTGCCAGCAGCCCCCGACTGGGGGAAGATACGCAGTATTTT. The V call is TRBV9, the J call TRBJ2-3; D could derive from TRBD1 or TRBD2 (5 bases each). CDR3 length: 14 residues. Trimming took 4 bases from V and 5 from J, leaving 14 bases between them. In germline, CDR1 is SGDLS, CDR2 YYNGEE.

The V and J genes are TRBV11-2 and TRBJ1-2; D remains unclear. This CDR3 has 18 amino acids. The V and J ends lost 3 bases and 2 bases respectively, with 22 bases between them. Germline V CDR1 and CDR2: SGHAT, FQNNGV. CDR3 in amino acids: CASSFPSRGPNSNYGYTF. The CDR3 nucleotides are TGTGCCAGCAGCTTCCCCTCCCGTGGGCCTAACTCGAACTATGGCTACACCTTC.

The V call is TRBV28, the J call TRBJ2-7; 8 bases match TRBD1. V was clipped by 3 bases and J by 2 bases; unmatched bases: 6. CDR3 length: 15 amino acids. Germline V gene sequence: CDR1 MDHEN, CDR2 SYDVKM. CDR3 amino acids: CASSFPGQATYEQYF. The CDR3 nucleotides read TGTGCCAGCAGTTTTCCGGGACAGGCTACCTACGAGCAGTACTTC.

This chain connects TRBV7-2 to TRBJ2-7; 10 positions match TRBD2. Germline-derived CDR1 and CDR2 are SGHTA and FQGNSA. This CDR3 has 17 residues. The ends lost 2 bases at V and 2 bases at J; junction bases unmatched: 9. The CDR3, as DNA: TGTGCCAGCAGCTTAAGGTATAGGACTAGCGGCACCTACGAGCAGTACTTC. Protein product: CASSLRYRTSGTYEQYF.

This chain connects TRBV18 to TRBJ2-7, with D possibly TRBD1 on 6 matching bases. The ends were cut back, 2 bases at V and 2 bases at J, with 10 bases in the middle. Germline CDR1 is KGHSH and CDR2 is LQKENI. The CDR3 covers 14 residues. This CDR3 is CASSPSTGTYEQYF. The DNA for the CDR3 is TGTGCCAGCTCACCATCGACAGGAACCTACGAGCAGTACTTC. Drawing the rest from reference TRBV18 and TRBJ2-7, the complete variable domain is NAGVMQNPRHLVRRRGQEARLRCSPMKGHSHVYWYRQLPEEGLKFMVYLQKENIIDESGMPKERFSAEFPKEGPSILRIQQVVRGDSAAYFCASSPSTGTYEQYFGPGTRLTVT.

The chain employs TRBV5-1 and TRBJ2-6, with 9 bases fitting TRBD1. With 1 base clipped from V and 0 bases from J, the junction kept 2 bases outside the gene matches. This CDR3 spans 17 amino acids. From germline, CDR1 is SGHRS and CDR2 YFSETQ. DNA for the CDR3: TGCGCCAGCAGCTTGTACAGGGGGCTCTCTGGGGCCAACGTCCTGACTTTC. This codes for CASSLYRGLSGANVLTF.

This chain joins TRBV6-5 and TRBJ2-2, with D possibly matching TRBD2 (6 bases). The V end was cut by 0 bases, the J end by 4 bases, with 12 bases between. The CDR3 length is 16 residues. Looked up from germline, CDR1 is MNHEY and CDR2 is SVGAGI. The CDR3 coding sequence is TGTGCCAGCAGTTACTCCGGGGGAATGGGCACCGGGGAGCTGTTTTTT. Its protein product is CASSYSGGMGTGELFF.

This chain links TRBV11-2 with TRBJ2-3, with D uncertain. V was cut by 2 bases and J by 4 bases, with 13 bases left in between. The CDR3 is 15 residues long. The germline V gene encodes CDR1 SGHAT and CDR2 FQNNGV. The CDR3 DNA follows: TGTGCCAGCAGCTTATCTAGGGTTGTTTCAGATACGCAGTATTTT. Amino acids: CASSLSRVVSDTQYF.